Listed here are 15 T cell receptor beta chains from one sample, sequenced in a study of blood T cell repertoires in COVID-19. Using immunoSEQ multiplex PCR, the repertoire was profiled, and TCRdb retains in-frame clones only, with some absent. The table shows about 68,000 clones, with 65% to 90% occurring only once. Material for sequencing was peripheral blood. Receptor source: a man in his forties or fifties with acute or convalescent COVID-19.

This chain joins TRBV7-8 and TRBJ2-3, with TRBD2 as a possible D gene (6 bases). V lost 1 base to trimming and J lost 1 base, with 9 bases between them. Germline assignment: CDR1 SGHVS and CDR2 FQNEAQ. This CDR3 is 15 amino acids long. The CDR3 protein is CASSLGGARTDTQYF. CDR3 nucleotides: TGTGCCAGCAGCTTAGGCGGGGCACGCACAGATACGCAGTATTTT.

The rearrangement links TRBV10-3 to TRBJ1-1; D is uncertain. Between the trimmed V and J ends, which lost 2 bases and 3 bases, there was a span of 13 bases. CDR1 ENHRY and CDR2 SYGVKD come from the germline V gene. This CDR3 region has 15 residues. The CDR3 reads CAISEPRWGDTEAFF. CDR3 bases: TGTGCCATCAGTGAGCCCCGGTGGGGAGACACTGAAGCTTTCTTT.

This rearrangement joins TRBV11-2 to TRBJ1-2, with 8 bases lining up with TRBD1. CDR3 length: 14 residues. Unmatched junction bases numbered 4, after V lost 5 bases and J lost 2 bases. In germline, CDR1 is SGHAT, CDR2 FQNNGV. The CDR3 DNA reads TGTGCCAGCAGCACAACAGGGGGAAACTATGGCTACACCTTC. Amino acids: CASSTTGGNYGYTF.

V gene TRBV11-2 combines with J gene TRBJ2-1; 7 bases map to TRBD2. The germline V gene encodes CDR1 SGHAT and CDR2 FQNNGV. This CDR3 spans 14 amino acids. V shed 0 bases, J shed 11 bases, and the junction held 7 bases outside the gene matches. CDR3 region: CASSLDEAGEQQFF. The CDR3 DNA is TGTGCCAGCAGCTTAGATGAGGCGGGGGAACAGCAGTTCTTC.

The chain joins TRBV21-1 to TRBJ1-5. TRBV21-1 is given as a pseudogene. The CDR3 sequence is 17 residues long. The CDR3 DNA follows: TGTGCCAGCGAGTCCCCGCGGGGTCCACATAGCAATCAGCCCCAGCATTTT. It translates to CASESPRGPHSNQPQHF.

V is TRBV6-1 and J is TRBJ1-2, with D perhaps matching TRBD1 (6 bases). V shed 2 bases and J shed 6 bases, with 13 bases lying between them. CDR1 and CDR2 (germline): MNHNS, SASEGT. The CDR3 length is 14 residues. The CDR3 reads CASSETDRWHGYTF. The CDR3 DNA is TGTGCCAGCAGTGAAACAGACAGGTGGCATGGCTACACCTTC.

Here the CDR3 reads CASRLQGSGNTIYF. CDR3 nucleotides: TGTGCCAGCAGGCTACAGGGGAGTGGAAACACCATATATTTT. V and J are TRBV2 and TRBJ1-3, with 7 positions matching TRBD1. The germline CDR1 and CDR2 sequences are SNHLY and FYNNEI. The CDR3 is 14 residues long. V dropped 6 bases and J dropped 3; count of bases not matched to a gene: 5.

The gene calls are TRBV5-1 and TRBJ2-3, with 12 bases identical to TRBD2. The CDR3 has 14 residues. V lost 7 bases and J lost 4; bases outside the gene matches: 4. From germline, CDR1 is SGHRS and CDR2 YFSETQ. The CDR3 DNA is TGCGCCAGCCGACTAGCGGGGGCGTCAGATACGCAGTATTTT. This translates into CASRLAGASDTQYF.

This clone was picked up one time. The gene calls are TRBV7-8 and TRBJ2-2; TRBD1 is a possible D gene (5 bases). V was clipped by 3 bases and J by 1 base, with 9 bases between them. Germline V gives CDR1 SGHVS, CDR2 FQNEAQ. The length of the CDR3 is 15 residues. The CDR3 spells CASSLQGLNTGELFF. The CDR3 coding sequence is TGTGCCAGCAGCTTGCAGGGATTGAACACCGGGGAGCTGTTTTTT.

V is TRBV3-1 (or the pseudogene TRBV3-2) and J is TRBJ2-5; a possible D gene is TRBD2 (6 bases). There are 15 residues in the CDR3. Germline V gives CDR1 LGHDT, CDR2 YNNKEL (reference sequence). Trimming removed 1 base at V and 4 bases at J, with 13 bases between. Here the CDR3 reads CASSQVLASRETQYF. The CDR3 bases are TGTGCCAGCAGCCAAGTCCTAGCGAGCCGAGAGACCCAGTACTTC.

The chain carries TRBV5-1 and TRBJ2-2, with 11 bases lining up with TRBD2. V shed 0 bases, J shed 3 bases, and the junction held 1 base outside the gene matches. This CDR3 has 16 residues. CDR1 is SGHRS and CDR2 is YFSETQ in the germline V gene. CDR3 amino acids: CASSLGLAGYTGELFF. The CDR3 bases are TGCGCCAGCAGCTTGGGACTAGCGGGGTACACCGGGGAGCTGTTTTTT. Complete variable domain (other parts from reference TRBV5-1 and TRBJ2-2): KAGVTQTPRYLIKTRGQQVTLSCSPISGHRSVSWYQQTPGQGLQFLFEYFSETQRNKGNFPGRFSGRQFSNSRSEMNVSTLELGDSALYLCASSLGLAGYTGELFFGEGSRLTVL.

The CDR3 DNA reads as TGTGCCAGCAGTTTCGCCGGGACAGGGATCTATGAGCAGTTCTTC. It encodes CASSFAGTGIYEQFF. The chain uses TRBV6-6 and TRBJ2-1, with TRBD1 matching over 9 bases. The germline V gene has CDR1 MNHNY and CDR2 SVGAGI (reference sequence). V was clipped by 4 bases and J by 8 bases; unmatched bases: 9. The CDR3 contains 15 residues.

This chain joins TRBV18 and TRBJ2-7; TRBD1 agrees at 7 bases. Germline assignment: CDR1 KGHSH and CDR2 LQKENI. V lost 4 bases and J lost 3; bases outside the gene matches: 6. The CDR3 covers 14 residues. In DNA, the CDR3 is TGTGCCAGCTCACAAACCGGACAGGACTACGAGCAGTACTTC. This translates into CASSQTGQDYEQYF.

J is TRBJ2-2 and V is TRBV3-1 (or the pseudogene TRBV3-2), with 8 bases fitting TRBD1. The ends lost 1 base at V and 5 bases at J; junction bases unmatched: 3. Germline CDR1 reads LGHDT; CDR2 reads YNNKEL (reference sequence). This CDR3 spans 15 amino acids. CDR3 sequence (DNA): TGTGCCAGCAGCCAAGGACAGGGGATAACCGGGGAGCTGTTTTTT. This translates into CASSQGQGITGELFF.

The chain uses TRBV3-1 (or the pseudogene TRBV3-2) and TRBJ1-2; 9 nucleotides line up with TRBD1. V gave up 2 bases and J gave up 6 bases; unmatched junction bases: 4. Germline V CDR1 and CDR2: LGHDT, YNNKEL (reference sequence). This CDR3 contains 14 residues. In nucleotides, the CDR3 is TGTGCCAGCAGCCAAACCGGGACAGGGAATGGCTACACCTTC. Translating it yields CASSQTGTGNGYTF.